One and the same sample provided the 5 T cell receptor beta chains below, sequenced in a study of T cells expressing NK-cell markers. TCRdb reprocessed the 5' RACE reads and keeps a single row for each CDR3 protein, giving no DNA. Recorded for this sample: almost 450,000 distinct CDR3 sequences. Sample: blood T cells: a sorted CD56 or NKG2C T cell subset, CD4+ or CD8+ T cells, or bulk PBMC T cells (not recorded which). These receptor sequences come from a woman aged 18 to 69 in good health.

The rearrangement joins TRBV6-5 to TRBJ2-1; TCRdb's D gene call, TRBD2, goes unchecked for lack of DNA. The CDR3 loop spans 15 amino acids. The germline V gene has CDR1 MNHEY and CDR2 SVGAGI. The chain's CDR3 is CASSSLRGWYNEQFF.

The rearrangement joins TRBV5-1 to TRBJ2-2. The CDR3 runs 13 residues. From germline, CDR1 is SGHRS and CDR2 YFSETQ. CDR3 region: CATRQYLTGELFF.

CDR3: CASSKTAYEQYF. This chain uses TRBV21-1 with TRBJ2-7; without DNA, the TCRdb call of TRBD1 cannot be checked. TRBV21-1 counts as a pseudogene. The CDR3 loop spans 12 amino acids.

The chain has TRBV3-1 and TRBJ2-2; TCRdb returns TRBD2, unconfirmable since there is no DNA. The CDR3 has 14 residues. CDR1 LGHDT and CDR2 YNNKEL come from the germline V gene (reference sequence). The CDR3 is CASKQEVSAGELFF.

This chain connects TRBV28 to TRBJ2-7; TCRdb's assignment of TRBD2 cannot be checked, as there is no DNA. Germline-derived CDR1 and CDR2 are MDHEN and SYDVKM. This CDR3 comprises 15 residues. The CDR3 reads CASSFNRLAGVVQYF.